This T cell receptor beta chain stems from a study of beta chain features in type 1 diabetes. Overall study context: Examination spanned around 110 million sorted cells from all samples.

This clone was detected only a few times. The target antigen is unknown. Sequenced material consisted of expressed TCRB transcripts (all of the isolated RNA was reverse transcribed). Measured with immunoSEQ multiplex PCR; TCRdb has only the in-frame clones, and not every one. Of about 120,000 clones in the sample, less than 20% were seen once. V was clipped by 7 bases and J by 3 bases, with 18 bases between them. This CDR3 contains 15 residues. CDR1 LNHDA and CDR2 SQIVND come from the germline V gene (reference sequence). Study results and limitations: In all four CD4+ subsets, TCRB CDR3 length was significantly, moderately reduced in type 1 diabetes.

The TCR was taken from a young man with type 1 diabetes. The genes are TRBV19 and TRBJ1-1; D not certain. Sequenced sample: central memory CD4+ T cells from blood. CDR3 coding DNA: TGTGCCAGTAAGTCTGGCGGCAGTCGGGACACTGAAGCTTTCTTT. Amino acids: CASKSGGSRDTEAFF.